The sequence of this T cell receptor beta chain was determined in a study of T cell responses to AZD1222 COVID-19 vaccine. Findings and limits, study-wide: Among vaccine-associated CD4 TCRs, coverage spanned spike, with dominance at 160-218 and 743-854. Baseline antibody screening turned up just six seropositive AZD1222 recipients. After the peak T cell response, and only then, were repertoires sampled.

Comment on this clone: Antigen specificity is unknown.

The CDR3 runs to 14 residues. Per germline, CDR1 SNHLY and CDR2 FYNNEI. V was clipped by 11 bases and J by 3 bases, with 20 bases between them. Assay: immunoSEQ multiplex PCR; the TCRdb copy retains only in-frame clones and omits some. The data show fewer than 110,000 clones, with 70% to 90% seen just once and roughly 10% held by the top ten. Researchers grouped second doses given at about 4 or about 12 weeks into one pool. The TCR sequence derives from an adult who received the AZD1222 COVID-19 vaccine. The chain combines TRBV2 with TRBJ2-7; maybe TRBD2 (5 bases). Sequencing was performed on peripheral blood, taken 28 days after the second AZD1222 dose. For the CDR3, the DNA is TGTGCCCAACAAACGGCGGGCGCCTACTACGAGCAGTACTTC. Encoded protein: CAQQTAGAYYEQYF.